This T cell receptor (beta chain) was profiled in a study of blood T cell repertoires in COVID-19. About the research overall: From the United States, Italy and Spain came samples of acute and convalescent COVID-19.

CDR1 and CDR2 from the germline V gene are LNHDA and SQIVND (reference sequence). This CDR3 spans 14 amino acids. V lost 1 base, J lost 0 bases, and 5 bases lay in between. How the authors handled the data: From reference gene primer amplification, estimates of nucleated cell counts were derived. The assay was immunoSEQ multiplex PCR, and TCRdb's table has in-frame clones only and misses some. D and trimming were read from the DNA, whereas the V and J calls and clone size are those reported in that table. Here the sample spans around 140,000 clones, approximately 90% being singletons. Seattle participants joined during active infection and were tracked over time.

The clonotype was recovered from a man between 18 and 29 years old with COVID-19, enrolled during active disease. Sequences were obtained from peripheral blood. The gene calls are TRBV19 and TRBJ2-3, with D hard to call. The CDR3 reads CASSIGGSTDTQYF. The CDR3 DNA follows: TGTGCCAGTAGTATAGGCGGTAGCACAGATACGCAGTATTTT.